This T cell receptor beta chain came from a study of cytomegalovirus exposure and HLA in healthy donors. The CDR3 totals 16 residues. Germline CDR1 LNHDA, CDR2 SQIVND (reference sequence). Unmatched junction bases numbered 6, after V lost 0 bases and J lost 6 bases. Of note for this clone: No antigen is known for it.

General observations from the study: Generally TCR sequences proved uncommon, though certain public TCRs appeared in numerous donors. What a later analysis reportedly showed was that an Asian-associated ancestry cluster had fewer N-insertions than the roughly 670-donor mean. TRBV6-2, TRBV6-3 and other indistinguishable V segments were excluded. It is likely that the observed cluster of highly shared sequence variants was a sequencing artifact.

The primer mix had 60 Vbeta and 13 Jbeta primers. Sequencing was performed with immunoSEQ multiplex PCR; in TCRdb, only in-frame clones are kept and a portion is missing. This sample has some 50,000 clones, with approximately 70% found just once. This TCR was sampled from a woman between 50 and 59 years old in good health and CMV-seropositive. The chain joins TRBV19 to TRBJ1-5; 9 positions match TRBD1. The sequenced material came from PBMCs. CDR3 amino acids: CASSIDVRTGVQPQHF. Here the CDR3 DNA reads TGTGCCAGTAGTATAGATGTACGGACAGGGGTTCAGCCCCAGCATTTT.